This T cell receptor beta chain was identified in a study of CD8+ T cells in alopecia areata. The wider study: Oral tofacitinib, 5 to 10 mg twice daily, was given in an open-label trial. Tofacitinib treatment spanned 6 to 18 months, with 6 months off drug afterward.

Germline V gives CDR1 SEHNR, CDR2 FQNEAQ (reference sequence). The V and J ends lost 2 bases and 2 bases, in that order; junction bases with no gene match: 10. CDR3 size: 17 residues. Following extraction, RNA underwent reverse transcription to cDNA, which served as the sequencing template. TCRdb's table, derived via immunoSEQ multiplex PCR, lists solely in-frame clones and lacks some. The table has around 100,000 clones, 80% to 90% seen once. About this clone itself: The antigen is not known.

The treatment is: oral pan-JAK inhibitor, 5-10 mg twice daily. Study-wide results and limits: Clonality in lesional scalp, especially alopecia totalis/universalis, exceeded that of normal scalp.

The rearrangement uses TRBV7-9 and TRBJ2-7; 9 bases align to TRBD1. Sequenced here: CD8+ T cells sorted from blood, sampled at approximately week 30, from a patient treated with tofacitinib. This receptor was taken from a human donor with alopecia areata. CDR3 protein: CASSLPRDRDGTYEQYF. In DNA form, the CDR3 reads TGTGCCAGCAGCTTACCGCGGGACAGGGATGGAACCTACGAGCAGTACTTC.